This T cell receptor beta chain was captured by sequencing in a study of shared clonotypes between healthy human individuals. Study outcomes and limitations: It was the few donors that limited the genetic and exposure-history diversity represented.

Both subsets, CD45RA+ naive and CD45RA-negative memory, were split from the CD4+ cells. Assay: immunoSEQ multiplex PCR; the TCRdb copy retains only in-frame clones and omits some. The sample includes 950,000 to 1,100,000 clones, around four fifths of them seen just once. The junction had 5 bases not matched to a gene; V was cut back by 4 bases and J by 3 bases. Germline V gene data show CDR1 as SGHRS and CDR2 as YFSETQ. This CDR3 has 16 residues. This clone was recorded many times. Its antigen is undetermined. This sample includes further DNA sequences coding for the same CDR3. The TCR comes from a man younger than 35 in good health. The J gene is TRBJ2-3, the V gene TRBV5-1, with 13 bases lining up with TRBD2. The sequencing sample was made of memory CD4+ T cells sorted from blood. Documented subset: CD45RA-negative fraction. The CDR3 region has the DNA TGCGCCAGCAGCCCCACTAGCGGGAGGGGGACAGATACGCAGTATTTT. Residues: CASSPTSGRGTDTQYF.